The TCR beta chain under discussion was sequenced for a study of blood T cell repertoires in COVID-19. Study-level information: Specimens from acute and convalescent COVID-19 originated in the United States, Italy and Spain. PBMCs, B-cell-depleted T cells, or T cells were the source of the cDNA or gDNA that made up the material.

Some clones are missing from TCRdb's copy, which holds only in-frame ones; the method was immunoSEQ multiplex PCR. The sample holds 120,000 or so clones, around four fifths seen once. Germline CDR1 is SGHNT and CDR2 is YYREEE (reference sequence). V was clipped by 4 bases and J by 3 bases, with 8 bases between them. The CDR3 length is 12 residues. The TCR sequence derives from a man older than 75 with active or convalescent COVID-19. The chain has TRBV5-4 and TRBJ2-7, with a weak D call TRBD1 (6 bases). The sequenced sample consisted of peripheral blood. The CDR3 loop is CASSLQGYEQYF. CDR3 nucleotides: TGTGCCAGCAGCCTACAGGGCTACGAGCAGTACTTC.